This note documents a single TCR beta chain sequence. Its target is unknown. The sample comes from a study of cytomegalovirus exposure and HLA in healthy donors. Notes on the study in general: A later analysis by the authors found several of the most significant clusters apparently linked to common viral pathogens. The study carried out a later analysis of TCR beta sequences. It associated roughly 17,000 of them with specific HLA alleles at a false discovery rate of 0.05. The availability of immune exposure information extended only to CMV serostatus.

This CDR3 contains 15 residues. V shed 1 base and J shed 0 bases, with 10 bases lying between them. Germline lookup yields CDR1 GTSNPN and CDR2 SVGIG (reference sequence). Researchers ran the PCR with 60 Vbeta and 13 Jbeta primers. Assay used: immunoSEQ multiplex PCR; TCRdb lists only in-frame clones, some missing. This table holds fewer than 200,000 clones, roughly 70% found once. The source is a woman in her thirties in good health and CMV-seronegative. The material sequenced was PBMCs. This chain joins TRBV30 and TRBJ1-5; D ambiguous. As DNA, the CDR3 is TGTGCCTGGAGTGGGGGTGACTATAGCAATCAGCCCCAGCATTTT. This sequence encodes CAWSGGDYSNQPQHF.